The T cell receptor delta chain under discussion was sequenced for a study of gamma-delta chains in newborns, infants, children. Looking at the study overall: Microbial exposure reportedly drives polyclonal innate γδ T cell expansion after birth.

TCRdb re-processed the reads using CATT. The data hold roughly 5,300 delta-chain clones, with approximately 14% observed a single time. This CDR3 comprises 22 residues. CDR1 and CDR2 from the germline V gene are TSWWSYY and QGS. A word on this clone: One end of the junction fails to match germline, which may point to a read error. Additional DNA sequences in this sample encode the identical CDR3.

The V gene is TRDV1, the J gene TRDJ1; 9 bases are shared with TRDD2. The source material was blood, sampled at baseline. This receptor was taken from a child who was a newborn, infant or young child, either healthy, febrile or measles-vaccinated (not recorded which). CDR3 DNA sequence: TGTGCCCTTGGGGAACTATTAGGGCCTTCCTACGTGACTGGGATAATCACCGATAAACTCATCTTT. This translates into CALGELLGPSYVTGIITDKLIF.